Below are 8 T cell receptor beta chains sequenced from a single sample in a study of blood T cell repertoires in COVID-19. Profiling relied on immunoSEQ multiplex PCR, and the TCRdb table lists in-frame clones only, not all of them. The sample has about 69,000 clones; 60% to 85% are singletons. Input material: peripheral blood. The receptors originated from a man aged 55 to 70 with acute or convalescent COVID-19.

This chain uses TRBV10-3 with TRBJ1-2; D ambiguous. The CDR3 is made up of 17 amino acids. Trimming took off 3 bases at V and 0 bases at J, with 17 bases between the two ends. Germline V gives CDR1 ENHRY, CDR2 SYGVKD. In DNA, the CDR3 is TGTGCCATCAGTGACTACCAACCTACAGAAGCTAACTATGGCTACACCTTC. Its translation is CAISDYQPTEANYGYTF.

The J gene is TRBJ1-2, the V gene TRBV30; 10 nucleotides line up with TRBD1. Germline loops: CDR1 GTSNPN, CDR2 SVGIG (reference sequence). Trimming at V came to 5 bases and at J to 1 base, leaving 10 bases not matched to a gene. This CDR3 is 16 amino acids long. The CDR3 DNA reads as TGTGCCTGGGGACCCGACAGGGGGCCGGTTAACTATGGCTACACCTTC. Its protein is CAWGPDRGPVNYGYTF.

The table lists this clone with a few counts. The rearrangement joins TRBV4-3 to TRBJ1-4; no clear D gene. The CDR3 runs to 15 residues. V shed 0 bases and J shed 8 bases, with 13 bases lying between them. Germline CDR1 LGHNA, CDR2 YSLEER. The CDR3 region is CASSQDWRVREKLFF. The CDR3, as DNA: TGCGCCAGCAGCCAAGATTGGAGGGTCAGGGAAAAACTGTTTTTT.

This sequence joins TRBV19 and TRBJ1-4; D gene uncertain. Germline V gene sequence: CDR1 LNHDA, CDR2 SQIVND (reference sequence). Trimming removed 5 bases at V and 8 bases at J, with 18 bases between. This CDR3 has 15 amino acids. The CDR3 DNA follows: TGTGCCAGTAGTTTATACGGCGGCAGCGAGGAAAAACTGTTTTTT. Its translation: CASSLYGGSEEKLFF.

This clone has more than one count but fewer than ten. The V and J genes are TRBV19 and TRBJ2-6, with 9 bases matching TRBD1. This CDR3 has 15 residues. Germline V gene sequence: CDR1 LNHDA, CDR2 SQIVND (reference sequence). Trimming at V came to 1 base and at J to 10 bases, leaving 5 bases not matched to a gene. CDR3: CASSIVGTGTNVLTF. CDR3 bases: TGTGCCAGTAGTATAGTTGGGACAGGGACTAACGTCCTGACTTTC.

The V and J genes are TRBV5-5 and TRBJ2-1; TRBD1 agrees at 10 bases. The length of the CDR3 is 16 residues. The junction had 4 bases not matched to a gene; V was cut back by 0 bases and J by 4 bases. Germline V gives CDR1 SGHKS, CDR2 YYEKEE (reference sequence). CDR3 sequence (DNA): TGTGCCAGCAGCTTGGGGACAGGGGGAGTATACAATGAGCAGTTCTTC. Translating it yields CASSLGTGGVYNEQFF.

The chain couples TRBV18 to TRBJ1-1, with 8 bases that match TRBD1. With 3 bases clipped from V and 5 bases from J, the junction kept 5 bases outside the gene matches. Germline V gives CDR1 KGHSH, CDR2 LQKENI. The CDR3 loop spans 14 amino acids. The chain's CDR3 is CASSPQGARTEAFF. In DNA form, the CDR3 reads TGTGCCAGCTCACCGCAGGGGGCACGAACTGAAGCTTTCTTT.

This chain joins TRBV15 and TRBJ1-4; unclear D gene. Trimming left V 1 base short and J 8 bases short, with 5 bases between. The CDR3 contains 12 residues. Germline V gives CDR1 LNHNV, CDR2 YYDKDF (reference sequence). The CDR3: CATSRGPEKLFF. CDR3 DNA: TGTGCCACCAGCAGAGGTCCGGAAAAACTGTTTTTT.